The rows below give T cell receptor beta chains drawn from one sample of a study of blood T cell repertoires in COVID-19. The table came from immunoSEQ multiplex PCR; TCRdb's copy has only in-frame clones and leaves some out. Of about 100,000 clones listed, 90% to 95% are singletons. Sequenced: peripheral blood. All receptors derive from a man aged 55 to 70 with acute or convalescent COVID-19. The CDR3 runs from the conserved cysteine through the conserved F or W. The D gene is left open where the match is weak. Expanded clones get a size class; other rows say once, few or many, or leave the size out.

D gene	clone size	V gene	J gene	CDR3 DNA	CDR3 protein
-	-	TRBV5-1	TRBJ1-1	TGCGCCAGCAGCTCCGGACCCGGGAGCACTGAAGCTTTCTTT	CASSSGPGSTEAFF
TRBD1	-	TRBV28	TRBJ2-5	TGTGCCAGCAGTTTAGGGACAGGATTGACCCAGTACTTC	CASSLGTGLTQYF
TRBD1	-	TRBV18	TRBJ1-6	TGTGCCAGCTCACTTAACAGACAGGGGTGGAATTCACCCCTCCACTTT	CASSLNRQGWNSPLHF
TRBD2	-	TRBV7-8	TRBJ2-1	TGTGCCAGCAGCTTAGTTCTAGCGGGAGTCAATGAGCAGTTCTTC	CASSLVLAGVNEQFF
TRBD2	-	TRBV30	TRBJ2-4	TGTGCCTGGAGCTCCCTAGGGACTAGCGGGAGATACCAAAACGGCATTCAGTACTTC	CAWSSLGTSGRYQNGIQYF
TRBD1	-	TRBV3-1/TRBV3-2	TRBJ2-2	TGTGCCAGCAGCCTACGGACAGGGGGCTACACCGGGGAGCTGTTTTTT	CASSLRTGGYTGELFF
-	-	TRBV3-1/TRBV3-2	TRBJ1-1	TGTGCCAGCAGCCAAGAGTTCTTCAGGGGCGGAGACACTGAAGCTTTCTTT	CASSQEFFRGGDTEAFF
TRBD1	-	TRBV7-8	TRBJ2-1	TGTGCCAGCAGCTTCACGCAGGGACAGGGTACCTACAATGAGCAGTTCTTC	CASSFTQGQGTYNEQFF
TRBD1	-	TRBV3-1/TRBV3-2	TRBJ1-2	TGTGCCAGCAGCTCCCAGGACAGGAAGTATGGCTACACCTTC	CASSSQDRKYGYTF
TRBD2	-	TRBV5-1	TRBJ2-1	TGCGCCAGCAGCTTCGGGACTAGCGGGAGAGTTTCCTACAATGAGCAGTTCTTC	CASSFGTSGRVSYNEQFF
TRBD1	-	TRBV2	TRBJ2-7	TGTGCCAGCAGTGTCAGGACAGGGGGAAAGGACGAGCAGTACTTC	CASSVRTGGKDEQYF
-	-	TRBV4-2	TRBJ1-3	TGTGCCAGCAGCCAGTCGCAGGGATTTGGTCGAAACACCATATATTTT	CASSQSQGFGRNTIYF
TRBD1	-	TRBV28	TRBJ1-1	TGTGCCAGCAGTTCGACAGGGCTGAACACTGAAGCTTTCTTT	CASSSTGLNTEAFF
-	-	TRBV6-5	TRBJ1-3	TGTGCCAGCAGGGGGGGATTGGGCTCTGGAAACACCATATATTTT	CASRGGLGSGNTIYF
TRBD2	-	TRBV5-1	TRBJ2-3	TGCGCCAGCAGCTTGGGCCATAGCGGGAGGTGGACAGATACGCAGTATTTT	CASSLGHSGRWTDTQYF
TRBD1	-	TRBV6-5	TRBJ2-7	TGTGCCAGCAGCCGGGACAGGGCCAACGAGCAGTACTTC	CASSRDRANEQYF
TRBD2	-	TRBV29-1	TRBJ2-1	TGCAGCGTGCAGCGGGAGTCCTACAATGAGCAGTTCTTC	CSVQRESYNEQFF
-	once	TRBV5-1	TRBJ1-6	TGCGCCAGCAGCCCCCCAATCGCGGATTCACCCCTCCACTTT	CASSPPIADSPLHF